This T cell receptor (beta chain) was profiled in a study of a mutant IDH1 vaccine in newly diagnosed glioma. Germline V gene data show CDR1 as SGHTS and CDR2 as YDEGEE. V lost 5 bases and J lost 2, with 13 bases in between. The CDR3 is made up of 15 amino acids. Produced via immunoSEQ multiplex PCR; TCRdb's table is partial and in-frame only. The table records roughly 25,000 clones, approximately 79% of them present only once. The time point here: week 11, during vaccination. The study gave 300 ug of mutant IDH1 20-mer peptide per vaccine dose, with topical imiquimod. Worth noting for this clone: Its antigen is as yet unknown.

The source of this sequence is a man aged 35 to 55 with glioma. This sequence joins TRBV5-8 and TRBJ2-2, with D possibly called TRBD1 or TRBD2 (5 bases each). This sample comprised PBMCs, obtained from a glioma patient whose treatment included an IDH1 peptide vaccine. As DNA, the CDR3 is TGTGCCAGCAGGGGTTGGGGGTCCAACACCGGGGAGCTGTTTTTT. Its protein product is CASRGWGSNTGELFF.